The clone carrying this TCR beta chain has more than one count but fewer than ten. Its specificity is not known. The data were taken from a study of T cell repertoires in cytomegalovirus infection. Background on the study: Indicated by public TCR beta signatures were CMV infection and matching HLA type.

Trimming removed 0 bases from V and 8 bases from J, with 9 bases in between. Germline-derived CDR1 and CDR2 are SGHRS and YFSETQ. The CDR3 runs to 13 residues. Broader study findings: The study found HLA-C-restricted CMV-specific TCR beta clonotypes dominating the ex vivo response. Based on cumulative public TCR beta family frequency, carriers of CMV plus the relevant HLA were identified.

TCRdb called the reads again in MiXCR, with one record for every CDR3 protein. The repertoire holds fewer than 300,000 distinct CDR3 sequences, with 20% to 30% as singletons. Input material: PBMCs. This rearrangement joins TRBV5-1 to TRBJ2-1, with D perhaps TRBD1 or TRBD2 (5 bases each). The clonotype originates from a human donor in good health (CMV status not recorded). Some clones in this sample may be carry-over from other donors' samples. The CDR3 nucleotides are TGCGCCAGCAGCTTGGTCAGGGACCATGAGCAGTTCTTC. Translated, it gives CASSLVRDHEQFF. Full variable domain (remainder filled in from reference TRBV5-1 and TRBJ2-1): KAGVTQTPRYLIKTRGQQVTLSCSPISGHRSVSWYQQTPGQGLQFLFEYFSETQRNKGNFPGRFSGRQFSNSRSEMNVSTLELGDSALYLCASSLVRDHEQFFGPGTRLTVL.